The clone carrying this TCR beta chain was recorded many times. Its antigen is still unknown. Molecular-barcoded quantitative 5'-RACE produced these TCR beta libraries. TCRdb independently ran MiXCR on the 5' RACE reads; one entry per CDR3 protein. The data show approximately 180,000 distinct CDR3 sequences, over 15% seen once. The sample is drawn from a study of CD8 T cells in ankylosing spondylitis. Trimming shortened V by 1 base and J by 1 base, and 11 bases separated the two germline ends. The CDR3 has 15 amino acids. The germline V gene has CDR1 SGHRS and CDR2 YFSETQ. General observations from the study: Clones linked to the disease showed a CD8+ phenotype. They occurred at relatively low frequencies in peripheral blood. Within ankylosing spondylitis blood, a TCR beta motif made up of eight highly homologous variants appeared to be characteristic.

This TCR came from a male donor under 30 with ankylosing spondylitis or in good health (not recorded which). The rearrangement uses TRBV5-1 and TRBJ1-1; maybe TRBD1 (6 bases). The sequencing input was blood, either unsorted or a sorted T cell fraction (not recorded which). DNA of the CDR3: TGCGCCAGCAGCTTGTGGGGGGCACAGAACACTGAAGCTTTCTTT. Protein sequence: CASSLWGAQNTEAFF.